This T cell receptor (beta chain) was found in a study of resident and recirculating memory T cells in vitiligo. At the level of the study: Shave-biopsy epidermis from lesional and nonlesional skin was sequenced alongside PBMCs.

Only in-frame clones appear in the TCRdb table, and some are missing; sequencing was by immunoSEQ multiplex PCR. The sample consists of tens of thousands of clones, 80% to 95% of them appearing once. The germline V gene has CDR1 SEHNR and CDR2 FQNEAQ (reference sequence). CDR3 length equals 13 residues. V shed 5 bases and J 8 bases; nucleotides not matched to a gene: 7. Broader study findings: TCR sequences were not conserved across biopsy sites or patients.

Stability required unchanged lesions during the previous 6 months. No patient showed confetti depigmentation, a clinical sign of active disease. For this clone: The antigen is undetermined.

The material sequenced was blood. The chain carries TRBV7-9 and TRBJ1-2, with 8 bases aligning to TRBD1. The sequence was obtained from a male donor with vitiligo. The CDR3 spells CASSRQGTGGYTF. In nucleotides, the CDR3 is TGTGCCAGCAGCAGACAGGGGACAGGAGGCTACACCTTC.